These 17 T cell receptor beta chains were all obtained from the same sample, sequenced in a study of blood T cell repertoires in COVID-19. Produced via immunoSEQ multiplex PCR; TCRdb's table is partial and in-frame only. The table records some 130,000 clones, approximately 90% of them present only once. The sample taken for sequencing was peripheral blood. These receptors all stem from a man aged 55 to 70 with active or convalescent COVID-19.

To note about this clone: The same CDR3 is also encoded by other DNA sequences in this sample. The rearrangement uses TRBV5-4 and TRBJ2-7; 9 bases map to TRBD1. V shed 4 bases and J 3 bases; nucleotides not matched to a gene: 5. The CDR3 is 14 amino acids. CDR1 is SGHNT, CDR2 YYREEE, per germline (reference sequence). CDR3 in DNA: TGTGCCAGCAGCCCTGGACAGGGGATCTACGAGCAGTACTTC. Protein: CASSPGQGIYEQYF.

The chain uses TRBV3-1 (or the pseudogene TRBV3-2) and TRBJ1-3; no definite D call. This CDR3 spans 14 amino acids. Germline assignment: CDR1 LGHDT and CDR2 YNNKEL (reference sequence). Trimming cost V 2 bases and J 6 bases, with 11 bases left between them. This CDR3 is CASSQYGEENTIYF. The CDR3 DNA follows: TGTGCCAGCAGCCAATACGGGGAGGAAAACACCATATATTTT.

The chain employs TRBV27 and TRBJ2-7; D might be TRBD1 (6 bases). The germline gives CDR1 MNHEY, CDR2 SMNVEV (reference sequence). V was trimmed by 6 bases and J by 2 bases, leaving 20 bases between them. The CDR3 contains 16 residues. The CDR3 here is CASSRTPTGTAYEQYF. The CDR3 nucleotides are TGTGCCAGCAGCCGCACACCAACAGGGACGGCCTACGAGCAGTACTTC.

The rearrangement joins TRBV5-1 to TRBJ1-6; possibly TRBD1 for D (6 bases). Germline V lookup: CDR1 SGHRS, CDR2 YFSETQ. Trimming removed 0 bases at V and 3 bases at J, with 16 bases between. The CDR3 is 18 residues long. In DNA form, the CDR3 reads TGCGCCAGCAGCTTGGCCCCGTCAGGGGATAACTATAATTCACCCCTCCACTTT. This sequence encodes CASSLAPSGDNYNSPLHF.

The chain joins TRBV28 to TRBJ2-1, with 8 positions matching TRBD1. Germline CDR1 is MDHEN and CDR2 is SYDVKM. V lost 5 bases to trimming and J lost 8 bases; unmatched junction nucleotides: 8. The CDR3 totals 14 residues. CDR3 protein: CASSMPGGTDEQFF. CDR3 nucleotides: TGTGCCAGCAGTATGCCAGGGGGCACGGATGAGCAGTTCTTC.

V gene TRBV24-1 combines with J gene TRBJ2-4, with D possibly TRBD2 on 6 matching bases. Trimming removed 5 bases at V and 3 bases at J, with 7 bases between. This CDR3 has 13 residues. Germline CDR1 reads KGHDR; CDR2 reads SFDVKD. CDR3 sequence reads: CATSVGGKNIQYF. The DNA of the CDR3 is TGTGCCACCAGTGTCGGGGGCAAAAACATTCAGTACTTC.

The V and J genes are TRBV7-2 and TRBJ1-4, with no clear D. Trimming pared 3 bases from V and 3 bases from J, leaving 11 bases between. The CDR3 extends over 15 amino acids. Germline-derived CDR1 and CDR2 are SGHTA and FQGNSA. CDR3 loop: CASSLVGTANEKLFF. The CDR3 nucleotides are TGTGCCAGCAGCTTGGTAGGCACAGCTAATGAAAAACTGTTTTTT.

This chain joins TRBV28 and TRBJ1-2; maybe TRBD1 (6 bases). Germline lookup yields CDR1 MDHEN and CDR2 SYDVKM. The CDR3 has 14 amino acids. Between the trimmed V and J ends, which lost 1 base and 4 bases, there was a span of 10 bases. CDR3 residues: CASSLFGGGYGYTF. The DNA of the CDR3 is TGTGCCAGCAGTTTATTTGGGGGCGGCTATGGCTACACCTTC.

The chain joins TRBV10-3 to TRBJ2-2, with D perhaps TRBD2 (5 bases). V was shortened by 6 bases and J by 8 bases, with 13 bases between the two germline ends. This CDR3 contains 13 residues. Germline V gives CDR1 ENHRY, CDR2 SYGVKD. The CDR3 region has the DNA TGTGCCATCAGAGGGAGCCTGGGGGGGGAGCTGTTTTTT. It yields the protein CAIRGSLGGELFF.

This chain's CDR3 is CSGETGAGSGYTF. CDR3 coding DNA: TGCAGCGGGGAAACAGGGGCGGGGAGTGGCTACACCTTC. V gene TRBV29-1 combines with J gene TRBJ1-2; the match to TRBD1 covers 7 bases. V lost 7 bases to trimming and J lost 7 bases; unmatched junction nucleotides: 12. The germline gives CDR1 SQVTM, CDR2 ANQGSEA. This CDR3 spans 13 amino acids.

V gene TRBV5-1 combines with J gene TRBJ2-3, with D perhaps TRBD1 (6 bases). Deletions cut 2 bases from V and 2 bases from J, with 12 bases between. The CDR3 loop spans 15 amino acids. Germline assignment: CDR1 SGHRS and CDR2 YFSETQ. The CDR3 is CASSFSGQFTDTQYF. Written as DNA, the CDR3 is TGCGCCAGCAGCTTTAGTGGACAGTTCACAGATACGCAGTATTTT.

The CDR3 sequence is CASSLGDRGIYGYTF. In nucleotides, the CDR3 is TGTGCCAGCAGTTTGGGGGACAGGGGGATCTATGGCTACACCTTC. The V gene is TRBV28, the J gene TRBJ1-2; 11 nucleotides align to TRBD1. Germline CDR1 reads MDHEN; CDR2 reads SYDVKM. This CDR3 has 15 residues. Germline trimming cut 3 bases from V and 4 bases from J; bases unmatched to any gene: 4.

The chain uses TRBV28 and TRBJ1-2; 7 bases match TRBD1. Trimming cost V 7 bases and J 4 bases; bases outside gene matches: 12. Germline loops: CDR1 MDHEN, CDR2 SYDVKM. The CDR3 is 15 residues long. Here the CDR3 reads CASIPQGLGVYGYTF. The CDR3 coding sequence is TGTGCCAGCATTCCACAGGGGCTGGGAGTCTATGGCTACACCTTC.

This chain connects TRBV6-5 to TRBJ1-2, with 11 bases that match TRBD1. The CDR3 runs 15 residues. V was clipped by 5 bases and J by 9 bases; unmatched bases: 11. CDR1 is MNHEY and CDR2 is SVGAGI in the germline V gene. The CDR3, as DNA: TGTGCCAGCAGTCCCGGGACAGGGGGGGAACTTCGCTACACCTTC. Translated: CASSPGTGGELRYTF.

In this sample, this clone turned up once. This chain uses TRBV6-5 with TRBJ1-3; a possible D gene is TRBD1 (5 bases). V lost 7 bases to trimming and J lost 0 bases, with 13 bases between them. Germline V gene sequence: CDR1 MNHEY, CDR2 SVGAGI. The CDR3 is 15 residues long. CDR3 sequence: CASTPGHYSGNTIYF. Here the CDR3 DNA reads TGTGCCAGCACCCCCGGACACTACTCTGGAAACACCATATATTTT.

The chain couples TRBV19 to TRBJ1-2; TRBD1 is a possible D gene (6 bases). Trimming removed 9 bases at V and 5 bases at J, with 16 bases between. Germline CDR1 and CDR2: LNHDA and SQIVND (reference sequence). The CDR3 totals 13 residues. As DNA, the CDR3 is TGTGCCAGCACCTTGACAGGACGGTATGGCTACACCTTC. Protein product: CASTLTGRYGYTF.

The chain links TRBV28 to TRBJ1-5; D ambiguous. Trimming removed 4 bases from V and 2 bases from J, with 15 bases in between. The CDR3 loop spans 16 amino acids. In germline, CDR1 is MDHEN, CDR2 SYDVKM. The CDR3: CASSYPQVIGNQPQHF. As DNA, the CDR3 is TGTGCCAGCAGTTACCCGCAGGTCATTGGCAATCAGCCCCAGCATTTT.